Listed here is a single T cell receptor beta chain. Its antigen is as yet unknown. The sample is drawn from a study of response to subunit inactivated influenza vaccine. This CDR3 comprises 15 residues. V gave up 1 base and J gave up 7 bases, with 14 bases separating them. CDR1 is SGHVS, CDR2 FQNEAQ, per germline. TCRdb redid the calling of the RT-PCR reads with MiXCR, one entry per CDR3 protein. This table has about 620,000 distinct CDR3 sequences, roughly 10% appearing once. Broader study findings: After each seasonal influenza vaccination, few new T cells are recruited, the authors suggested.

This rearrangement joins TRBV7-8 to TRBJ1-5; D uncertain. Specimen: PBMCs from blood, collected on the day of vaccination. The clonotype originates from a middle-aged man who received an inactivated influenza vaccine. CDR3 bases: TGTGCCAGCAGCTTAGGGGCCTTGGGAGGGCAGCCCCAGCATTTT. It translates to CASSLGALGGQPQHF.